This TCR beta chain originates from a study of shared clonotypes between healthy human individuals. Turning to the study itself: Ranging from 18 to 49 in age, donors were a couple of women and three men.

Sequenced by immunoSEQ multiplex PCR; TCRdb stores in-frame clones only, minus some. The data hold around 980,000 clones, with more than 75% observed a single time. Notes on the study in general: Sampling used blood alone; tissue repertoires probably differ. It was observed that 5% to 6% of naive CD4 clonotypes were shared across several donors. Non-shared clonotypes had lower generation probabilities than those shared by all four donors.

The CDR3 spans 16 residues. V was pared by 5 bases and J by 1 base, with 16 bases between. Germline values: CDR1 SSHAT, CDR2 FNYEAQ (reference sequence). As regards this clone: The antigen is unknown.

The sample taken for sequencing was memory CD4+ T cells from PBMCs. The sample's subset: CD45RA-negative fraction. This TCR was sampled from a young man in good health. Some clones in this sample may be carry-over from other donors' samples. The chain recombines TRBV7-7 with TRBJ2-3; D is possibly TRBD2 (6 bases). Here the CDR3 DNA reads TGTGCCAGCAGCCCACGGTCGGGCGGGGGCACAGATACGCAGTATTTT. Amino acid sequence: CASSPRSGGGTDTQYF.